One T cell receptor delta chain is described in this entry. Its antigen remains undetermined. A single base is all that separates this from a far larger clone, so a read error is likely. Other DNA sequences in the sample encode the same CDR3. Receptor amplification or capture employed RT-PCR. Sequencing relied on an Illumina MiSeq. TCRdb called clones anew from the public reads via CATT; matching DNA rows were later pooled. A total of about 660 delta-chain clones appear in this sample, roughly 59% of them only once. The biggest ten clones account for more than 25% of the sample. This specimen comes from a study of gammadelta T cells in human blood (dated by TCRdb to the early 2020s). Results and caveats for the whole study, not just this receptor: The study reported that microbial exposure appeared to drive polyclonal expansion of innate gamma-delta T cells immediately after birth.

CDR1 and CDR2 (GEAIGNYY, EKD) derive from the germline V gene. Its CDR3 holds 16 amino acids, cysteine through phenylalanine. Of all the DNA, just the CDR3 is kept, 48 bases in frame from base 1. This TCR came from a human donor. The sequence joins TRDV2 to TRDJ1; the junction holds 7 bases that match TRDD3. The sequenced sample was Vgamma9Vdelta2 gamma-delta T cells from adult blood. The DNA sequence is given as TGTGCCTGTGACATCCTGGAGGGGATAAACTCCGATAAACTCATCTTC. This gives the protein CACDILEGINSDKLIF.